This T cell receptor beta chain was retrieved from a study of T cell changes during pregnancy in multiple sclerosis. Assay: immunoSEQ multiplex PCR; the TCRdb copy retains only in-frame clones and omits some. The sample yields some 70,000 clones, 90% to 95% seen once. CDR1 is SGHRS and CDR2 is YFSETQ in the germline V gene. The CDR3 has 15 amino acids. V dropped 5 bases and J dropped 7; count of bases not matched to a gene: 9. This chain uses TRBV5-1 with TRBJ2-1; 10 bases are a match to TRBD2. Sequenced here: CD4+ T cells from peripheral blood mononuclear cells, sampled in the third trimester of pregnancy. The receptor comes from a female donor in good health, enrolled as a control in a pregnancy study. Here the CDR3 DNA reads TGCGCCAGCAGAAGCGGGGGGGCCACGGGTAATGAGCAGTTCTTC. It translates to CASRSGGATGNEQFF.